Here is one TCR beta chain with its context. Antigen unknown. This entry is derived from a study of shared clonotypes between healthy human individuals. Study results and limitations: The generation probabilities recorded for non-shared clonotypes fell below those of clonotypes shared by all four donors.

The CDR3 covers 14 residues. V lost 3 bases to trimming and J lost 4 bases, with 9 bases between them. The germline gives CDR1 KGHSH, CDR2 LQKENI. Sequenced by immunoSEQ multiplex PCR; TCRdb stores in-frame clones only, minus some. Of under 2,500,000 clones detected, roughly 95% appear once; the ten largest clones hold more than 0.1%. The chain couples TRBV18 to TRBJ2-2; D unresolved. This receptor was identified in a man aged 18 to 29 in good health. The sequenced sample was naive CD4+ T cells sorted from blood. The subset: CD45RA+ positively selected. CDR3 bases: TGTGCCAGCTCACCGAACACGTCCACCGGGGAGCTGTTTTTT. Protein: CASSPNTSTGELFF.